This T cell receptor beta chain stems from a study of T cell responses to AZD1222 COVID-19 vaccine. The CDR3 consists of 13 residues. Germline lookup yields CDR1 SGDLS and CDR2 YYNGEE. Trimming pared 0 bases from V and 7 bases from J, leaving 7 bases between. Using immunoSEQ multiplex PCR, the repertoire was profiled, and TCRdb retains in-frame clones only, with some absent. The sample lists about 78,000 clones; about 82% were seen once. Points on this clone: Other nucleotide sequences in the sample specify the same CDR3.

This clonotype was sampled from an adult in good health. J is TRBJ1-4 and V is TRBV9; D is unclear. The sequencing used peripheral blood, collected on day 0 of AZD1222 vaccination. CDR3 in amino acids: CASSVGPGEKLFF. The CDR3 DNA reads as TGTGCCAGCAGCGTAGGTCCGGGTGAAAAACTGTTTTTT.